These 18 T cell receptor beta chains were sequenced from one sample in a study of tumor-infiltrating lymphocytes in primary liver carcinoma. Researchers drew blood RNA from unsorted whole blood and extracted germline DNA as well. cDNA specific to TCR beta was made from approximately 0.55 ug of total RNA, with a constant-region primer employed for priming. Slightly modified ARM-PCR, run as three nested multiplex PCR rounds, produced the TCR beta libraries. PCR rounds one and two used TRBV1-TRBV30 forward primers with a C-beta reverse primer for around 9 cycles each. One entry per CDR3 protein, called by TCRdb with MiXCR from the multiplex PCR reads. The table has about 180,000 distinct CDR3 sequences, roughly three fifths seen once; the top ten hold under 75%. Sequenced material: peripheral blood. The receptor source for this set is a man aged 40-55 years with primary liver carcinoma and hepatitis B virus infection.

About this clonotype itself: Lacking the conserved final phenylalanine or tryptophan, this CDR3 likely reflects a read error. The J gene is TRBJ2-7, the V gene TRBV11-2; 11 bases map to TRBD1. Looked up from germline, CDR1 is SGHAT and CDR2 is FQNNGV. The CDR3 runs to 15 residues. With V trimmed by 4 bases and J by 3 bases, 5 bases remained unmatched. CDR3: CASSSSGTGGYEQYL. In DNA, the CDR3 is TGTGCCAGCAGCTCCTCCGGGACAGGGGGCTACGAGCAGTACCTC.

J is TRBJ2-3 and V is TRBV7-8; TRBD2 aligns across 10 bases. This CDR3 region has 14 residues. The V gene end was trimmed by 1 base and the J gene end by 14 bases; junction bases not matched to a gene: 9. Germline V CDR1 and CDR2: SGHVS, FQNEAQ. The CDR3 loop reads CASSLERSGRPRYF. CDR3 sequence (DNA): TGTGCCAGCAGCTTAGAACGTAGCGGGAGGCCCCGGTATTTT.

V and J are TRBV30 and TRBJ2-6; no firm D call. From germline, CDR1 is GTSNPN and CDR2 SVGIG (reference sequence). V was pared by 3 bases and J by 3 bases, with 21 bases between. This CDR3 is 18 amino acids long. The CDR3 coding sequence is TGTGCCTGGAGGCGCCCTTCGATAGATGTGGTTGGGGCCAACGTCCTGACTTTC. It specifies CAWRRPSIDVVGANVLTF.

The chain carries TRBV6-5 and TRBJ2-7, with 8 bases fitting TRBD1. Germline V gene sequence: CDR1 MNHEY, CDR2 SVGAGI. This CDR3 contains 15 residues. With V trimmed by 6 bases and J by 3 bases, 10 bases remained unmatched. CDR3 region: CASRLDRVARYEQYF. The CDR3 DNA is TGTGCCAGCAGATTGGACAGGGTGGCCCGCTACGAGCAGTACTTC.

The table lists this clonotype with many counts. The V gene is TRBV4-2, the J gene TRBJ1-6; D might be TRBD1 (6 bases). V was cut by 4 bases and J by 7 bases, with 14 bases left in between. CDR3 size: 15 residues. CDR1 LGHNA and CDR2 YNFKEQ come from the germline V gene. CDR3 nucleotide sequence: TGTGCCAGCAGCCGCTTGGACAGTGAGAATTCACCCCTCCACTTT. This gives the protein CASSRLDSENSPLHF.

Details on this clonotype: The junction does not match germline at one end; this may be a read error. The chain is built from TRBV5-1 and TRBJ2-1; TRBD1 agrees at 9 bases. CDR1 is SGHRS and CDR2 is YFSETQ in the germline V gene. The CDR3 contains 14 residues. This CDR3 is CANSPDRGNNEQFF. For the CDR3, the DNA is TGCGCCAACAGCCCGGACAGGGGAAACAATGAGCAGTTCTTC.

V gene TRBV12-3 or TRBV12-4 combines with J gene TRBJ2-1; no clear D. V was clipped by 5 bases and J by 8 bases, with 25 bases between them. This CDR3 is 17 amino acids long. CDR3 protein: CASSPVATHPLDDEQFF. CDR3 bases: TGTGCCAGCAGTCCAGTAGCAACTCACCCCCTCGACGATGAGCAGTTCTTC.

This chain links TRBV10-3 with TRBJ2-3; 13 positions match TRBD2. Germline CDR1 is ENHRY and CDR2 is SYGVKD. This CDR3 is 16 amino acids long. V was clipped by 4 bases and J by 3 bases; unmatched bases: 4. The CDR3 reads CAISGGLAGLTDTQYF. As DNA, the CDR3 is TGTGCCATCAGTGGGGGACTAGCGGGACTTACAGATACGCAGTATTTT.

As regards this clonotype: The final CDR3 position lacks the conserved phenylalanine or tryptophan, pointing to a likely read error. The gene calls are TRBV5-6 and TRBJ1-5; D remains ambiguous. Per germline, CDR1 SGHDT and CDR2 YYEEEE. The CDR3 contains 16 residues. CDR3 in DNA: TGTGCCAGCAGCTTGGGTATGGCAACTAGCAAACAGCCCCAGCATTCT. Amino acids: CASSLGMATSKQPQHS.

This clonotype was seen only once. The chain carries TRBV5-1 and TRBJ2-5; no clear D. Trimming took 0 bases from V and 2 from J, leaving 8 bases between them. Germline V CDR1 and CDR2: SGHRS, YFSETQ. This CDR3 has 14 amino acids. The CDR3 DNA follows: TGCGCCAGCAGCTTGGGGCGTCTTCAAGAGACCCAGTACTTC. Translation gives CASSLGRLQETQYF.

This chain joins TRBV7-8 and TRBJ2-5; D might be TRBD1 or TRBD2, each matching 5 bases. Deletions cut 5 bases from V and 5 bases from J, with 15 bases between. From germline, CDR1 is SGHVS and CDR2 FQNEAQ. There are 14 residues in the CDR3. The CDR3 reads CASSIIGTTETQYF. The CDR3 nucleotides are TGTGCCAGCAGCATTATCGGGACCACTGAGACCCAGTACTTC.

The chain couples TRBV6-1 to TRBJ2-3; 8 bases are shared with TRBD2. CDR1 is MNHNS, CDR2 SASEGT, per germline. Trimming at V came to 4 bases and at J to 5 bases, leaving 11 bases not matched to a gene. The CDR3 is 16 residues long. This chain's CDR3 is CASSALSGRWGDTQYF. Here the CDR3 DNA reads TGTGCCAGCAGTGCCCTCAGCGGGAGATGGGGAGATACGCAGTATTTT.

Worth noting for this clonotype: No conserved phenylalanine or tryptophan ends this CDR3, so it is likely a read error. CDR3 sequence: CASRLPGQTYEQYL. CDR3 nucleotide sequence: TGTGCCAGCAGGCTGCCCGGGCAGACCTACGAGCAGTACTTA. The J gene is TRBJ2-7, the V gene TRBV6-5; D is undetermined. V lost 6 bases, J lost 2 bases, and 14 bases lay in between. The germline CDR1 and CDR2 sequences are MNHEY and SVGAGI. The CDR3 is 14 amino acids.

A remark on this clonotype: Since a much larger clone is just one base distant, this may be a read error. Since the CDR3 does not end with the conserved phenylalanine or tryptophan, this likely comes from a read error. This chain connects TRBV12-3 or TRBV12-4 to TRBJ1-1; D ambiguous. V was cut by 0 bases and J by 3 bases, with 5 bases left in between. This CDR3 spans 13 amino acids. The CDR3 sequence is CASSLAQDTEAFL. The CDR3 DNA follows: TGTGCCAGCAGTTTAGCGCAGGACACTGAAGCTTTCCTT.

Of note for this clonotype: Germline is not matched at one junction end, which may reflect a read error. This rearrangement joins TRBV5-4 to TRBJ2-3; 11 positions agree with TRBD2. CDR1 is SGHNT, CDR2 YYREEE, per germline (reference sequence). This CDR3 has 17 residues. The CDR3 sequence is CANSLGLADLGTDTQYF. The CDR3 DNA follows: TGTGCCAACAGCTTGGGACTAGCGGACTTGGGCACAGATACGCAGTATTTT.

In this sample, this clonotype turned up once. The chain uses TRBV4-1 and TRBJ2-7; D unclear. V lost 8 bases, J lost 0 bases, and 17 bases lay in between. CDR3 length: 15 amino acids. Germline V gene lookup returns CDR1 MGHRA and CDR2 YSYEKL. The CDR3 loop reads CASGPSLPNSYEQYF. The CDR3 bases are TGCGCCAGCGGCCCTTCCTTGCCGAACTCCTACGAGCAGTACTTC.

The table lists this clonotype with many counts. The chain combines TRBV11-2 with TRBJ2-1, with D perhaps assigned TRBD1 or TRBD2 (7 bases each). Per the germline V gene, CDR1 is SGHAT and CDR2 is FQNNGV. Trimming shortened V by 5 bases and J by 0 bases, and 14 bases separated the two germline ends. The CDR3 totals 16 residues. CDR3 sequence (DNA): TGTGCCAGCAGCGCAGGGGGGGAAAGCTCCTACAATGAGCAGTTCTTC. Translated: CASSAGGESSYNEQFF.

Notes on this clonotype: One end of the junction varies from germline; a read error may be responsible. This sequence joins TRBV7-9 and TRBJ2-7, with D possibly TRBD2 on 5 matching bases. The CDR3 runs to 12 residues. Germline CDR1 SEHNR, CDR2 FQNEAQ (reference sequence). In DNA, the CDR3 is TGTGTCAGCAGCCGAGGCGGGTGGGAGCAGTACTTC. Translation gives CVSSRGGWEQYF.